The 17 T cell receptor beta chains below come from one sample, sequenced in a study of control samples from healthy donors and cancer patients. Libraries were prepared by immunoSEQ multiplex PCR; TCRdb keeps only in-frame clonotypes and omits some of them. Found here are about 77,000 clones, 80% to 95% of them singletons; the top ten hold about 5.6%. The sample taken for sequencing was blood. These receptors were taken from a woman aged 60-75 years in good health.

The chain employs TRBV19 and TRBJ1-5, with 8 bases that match TRBD1. After removal of 1 base from V and 7 bases from J, the junction contained 6 bases not matched to a gene. The CDR3 consists of 15 residues. Germline lookup yields CDR1 LNHDA and CDR2 SQIVND (reference sequence). In DNA, the CDR3 is TGTGCCAGTAGTATAGGGAGACAGGGGTTACAGCCCCAGCATTTT. Encoded protein: CASSIGRQGLQPQHF.

The chain employs TRBV30 and TRBJ1-5, with 8 bases matching TRBD1. With 0 bases clipped from V and 6 bases from J, the junction kept 1 base outside the gene matches. Germline lookup yields CDR1 GTSNPN and CDR2 SVGIG (reference sequence). The CDR3 covers 13 residues. CDR3 sequence reads: CAWSVTGGQPQHF. The CDR3, as DNA: TGTGCCTGGAGTGTAACAGGGGGTCAGCCCCAGCATTTT.

This chain joins TRBV2 and TRBJ1-6; perhaps TRBD1 as D (5 bases). CDR3 length: 13 amino acids. Germline V gene data show CDR1 as SNHLY and CDR2 as FYNNEI. The germline V and J ends were trimmed by 3 bases and 6 bases, with 6 bases remaining between them. The chain's CDR3 is CASSETVNSPLHF. CDR3 bases: TGTGCCAGCAGTGAGACAGTTAATTCACCCCTCCACTTT.

The genes are TRBV18 and TRBJ1-1, with D possibly TRBD1 on 5 matching bases. The CDR3 is 16 amino acids. V lost 2 bases and J 0 bases, leaving 13 bases between the germline ends. Germline CDR1 KGHSH, CDR2 LQKENI. This chain's CDR3 is CASSPLFGTMNTEAFF. In DNA form, the CDR3 reads TGTGCCAGCTCACCATTGTTCGGGACCATGAACACTGAAGCTTTCTTT.

V usage is TRBV6-5 and J usage is TRBJ2-5; 8 nucleotides match TRBD1. The J segment lost 9 bases and the V segment lost 9 bases, leaving 18 bases of the junction unmatched. The CDR3 covers 15 residues. Germline CDR1 and CDR2: MNHEY and SVGAGI. CDR3 protein: CASWGPRGPGRAQYF. The CDR3 DNA reads as TGTGCCAGTTGGGGTCCCAGGGGGCCGGGTAGGGCCCAGTACTTC.

The CDR3: CASSVEQTPYGYTF. CDR3 coding DNA: TGTGCCAGCAGCGTCGAGCAGACACCTTATGGCTACACCTTC. V and J are TRBV9 and TRBJ1-2; no clear D gene. This CDR3 is built from 14 residues. In germline, CDR1 is SGDLS, CDR2 YYNGEE. The ends were cut back, 2 bases at V and 5 bases at J, with 13 bases in the middle.

This clone was counted a single time. The V gene is TRBV28, the J gene TRBJ2-5, with 13 bases identical to TRBD2. Germline V CDR1 and CDR2: MDHEN, SYDVKM. The V segment lost 3 bases and the J segment 2 bases; nucleotides outside the gene matches: 12. CDR3 size: 19 residues. CDR3 nucleotide sequence: TGTGCCAGCAGTTTCTCCGGGACTAGCGGGATATGGGAACAAGAGACCCAGTACTTC. Its translation: CASSFSGTSGIWEQETQYF. The complete variable domain, with remaining parts taken from reference TRBV28 and TRBJ2-5, reads DVKVTQSSRYLVKRTGEKVFLECVQDMDHENMFWYRQDPGLGLRLIYFSYDVKMKEKGDIPEGYSVSREKKERFSLILESASTNQTSMYLCASSFSGTSGIWEQETQYFGPGTRLLVL.

The chain joins TRBV5-1 to TRBJ2-1, with TRBD2 matching 9 bases. The CDR3 contains 15 residues. Per the germline V gene, CDR1 is SGHRS and CDR2 is YFSETQ. Trimming took 4 bases from V and 0 from J; bases not matched to a gene: 2. The CDR3 loop reads CASSRTSDSYNEQFF. The CDR3 nucleotides are TGCGCCAGCAGCCGGACTAGCGACTCCTACAATGAGCAGTTCTTC.

The CDR3 loop reads CASSLSNWGNYGYTF. Here the CDR3 DNA reads TGTGCCAGCAGTTTAAGTAATTGGGGTAACTATGGCTACACCTTC. The rearrangement links TRBV28 to TRBJ1-2, with unresolved D. In germline, CDR1 is MDHEN, CDR2 SYDVKM. There are 15 residues in the CDR3. V was trimmed by 2 bases and J by 1 base, leaving 11 bases between them.

The gene calls are TRBV28 and TRBJ1-2; D remains unclear. This CDR3 has 12 residues. The V gene's germline CDR1 is MDHEN and CDR2 SYDVKM. Trimming pared 2 bases from V and 8 bases from J, leaving 9 bases between. CDR3 nucleotides: TGTGCCAGCAGTTTAGGGCAGAGAGGCTACACCTTC. Protein: CASSLGQRGYTF.

This chain connects TRBV28 to TRBJ2-2; 9 nucleotides match TRBD2. Trimming cost V 7 bases and J 3 bases; bases outside gene matches: 9. There are 16 residues in the CDR3. From germline, CDR1 is MDHEN and CDR2 SYDVKM. The CDR3 protein is CASTQSSGSYTGELFF. DNA for the CDR3: TGTGCCAGCACACAGAGTAGCGGGAGTTACACCGGGGAGCTGTTTTTT.

This clone was recorded only once. The CDR3 loop reads CASSPLDRDNSPLHF. CDR3 in DNA: TGTGCCAGTAGCCCCCTGGACAGGGACAATTCACCCCTCCACTTT. The genes are TRBV19 and TRBJ1-6, with TRBD1 matching over 8 bases. Germline V gene data show CDR1 as LNHDA and CDR2 as SQIVND (reference sequence). This CDR3 region has 15 residues. With 6 bases clipped from V and 7 bases from J, the junction kept 8 bases outside the gene matches.

The chain recombines TRBV4-1 with TRBJ1-1; D not certain. Germline CDR1 and CDR2: MGHRA and YSYEKL. This CDR3 is built from 16 residues. Trimming stripped 1 base from V and 0 bases from J, with 12 bases between. The CDR3: CASSQAAGGVNTEAFF. The DNA of the CDR3 is TGCGCCAGCAGCCAAGCGGCCGGTGGGGTGAACACTGAAGCTTTCTTT.

This clone came up once. The CDR3 sequence: CASSLGPGQSYGYTF. CDR3 coding DNA: TGTGCCAGCAGCTTAGGTCCGGGACAGTCCTATGGCTACACCTTC. The V call is TRBV11-2, the J call TRBJ1-2; 7 bases match TRBD1. The trim removed 1 base at V and 4 bases at J, leaving 6 bases unmatched. The V gene's germline CDR1 is SGHAT and CDR2 FQNNGV. This CDR3 has 15 residues.

The CDR3 DNA reads TGTGCCAGTAGTCCCACCGGCGGCGGGGAGCTGTTTTTT. Its protein product is CASSPTGGGELFF. The rearrangement links TRBV19 to TRBJ2-2, with no clear D. This CDR3 spans 13 amino acids. The germline V gene encodes CDR1 LNHDA and CDR2 SQIVND (reference sequence). With 5 bases removed from V and 7 bases from J, the gap between germline ends came to 11 bases.

The chain uses TRBV5-1 and TRBJ2-7; 10 nucleotides align to TRBD2. Germline V gives CDR1 SGHRS, CDR2 YFSETQ. Germline trimming cut 4 bases from V and 2 bases from J; bases unmatched to any gene: 6. This CDR3 region has 15 residues. CDR3 nucleotides: TGCGCCAGCAGCCAAGGACTAGCGGATCCCTACGAGCAGTACTTC. Encoded protein: CASSQGLADPYEQYF.

This clone turned up a few times. The gene calls are TRBV4-1 and TRBJ1-6, with TRBD1 identical over 7 bases. The CDR3 runs 15 residues. Germline V lookup: CDR1 MGHRA, CDR2 YSYEKL. The V segment lost 6 bases and the J segment 2 bases; nucleotides outside the gene matches: 4. This chain's CDR3 is CASRRQGAYNSPLHF. CDR3 bases: TGCGCCAGCAGAAGACAGGGAGCCTATAATTCACCCCTCCACTTT.